This TCR beta chain was recovered during a study of cytomegalovirus exposure and HLA in healthy donors. As regards this clone: Its antigen is currently unknown.

PCR was performed using 60 Vbeta and 13 Jbeta primers. Data came from immunoSEQ multiplex PCR; TCRdb stores just in-frame clones and leaves some out. The sample holds approximately 190,000 clones, around 75% seen once. The CDR3 sequence is 15 residues long. Germline values: CDR1 MDHEN, CDR2 SYDVKM. V lost 2 bases and J lost 3; bases outside the gene matches: 1. The study, taken as a whole, reports: Looking again later, the authors saw that most CMV-associated TCR beta chains seemed HLA-restricted. Segments of the TCR beta V type were, in most cases, productive about 90% or about 30% of the time in an earlier analysis. In vitro checks showed that a few CMV-associated chains really do target CMV antigens.

Donors were nominally healthy when sampled, though unrecorded immune exposures were likely. Sample: PBMCs. The chain employs TRBV28 and TRBJ1-4, with TRBD1 matching over 9 bases. The sequence derives from a woman aged 25 to 39 in good health and CMV-seronegative. Here the CDR3 reads CASSLGTGSNEKLFF. The CDR3, as DNA: TGTGCCAGCAGTTTAGGGACAGGGTCTAATGAAAAACTGTTTTTT.